The TCR beta chain under discussion was sequenced for a study of T-cell reconstitution after alpha-beta-depleted transplantation in children. The TCRbeta library was prepared with unique molecular identifiers. Via MiXCR, TCRdb re-called the PCR reads, giving one row per CDR3 protein. Of about 47,000 distinct CDR3 sequences listed, 52% are singletons. The TCR originated in a boy younger than two with SCID, due to receive a stem cell transplant. This material consisted of peripheral blood, taken before TCRalphabeta/CD19-depleted stem cell transplant.

The CDR3 DNA sequence: TGCGCCAGCAGTGCGGAGAAACGGGGGCAGTACTTC. Translating it yields CASSAEKRGQYF. The rearrangement uses TRBV5-1 and TRBJ2-5; possibly TRBD2 for D (6 bases). Trimming shortened V by 5 bases and J by 11 bases, and 16 bases separated the two germline ends. This CDR3 is built from 12 residues. Germline V gene lookup returns CDR1 SGHRS and CDR2 YFSETQ.